These 23 T cell receptor beta chains came from one sample sequenced in a study of Tregs in tolerant kidney transplant recipients. The method was immunoSEQ multiplex PCR; TCRdb's version includes in-frame clones alone and lacks a portion of them. The table shows about 240,000 clones, with around 81% occurring only once. Sequencing used CD4+ T cells from blood. The receptor source for this set is a human donor in good health.

This chain connects TRBV7-2 to TRBJ2-7; no firm D call. Between the trimmed V and J ends, which lost 1 base and 7 bases, there was a span of 11 bases. The germline CDR1 and CDR2 sequences are SGHTA and FQGNSA. CDR3 length equals 13 residues. In nucleotides, the CDR3 is TGTGCCAGCAGCTTAGAGCCCGTGGGAGAGCAGTACTTC. Translation gives CASSLEPVGEQYF.

The V and J genes are TRBV15 and TRBJ2-3; D is perhaps TRBD1 (5 bases). Trimming took 2 bases from V and 7 from J, leaving 16 bases between them. Looked up from germline, CDR1 is LNHNV and CDR2 is YYDKDF (reference sequence). The CDR3 sequence is 15 residues long. CDR3 nucleotides: TGTGCCACCAGCAGACGAGACAGCCGACCCAATACGCAGTATTTT. Its translation: CATSRRDSRPNTQYF.

V gene TRBV9 combines with J gene TRBJ1-1; D is uncertain. The V end was cut by 2 bases, the J end by 4 bases, with 15 bases between. Per germline, CDR1 SGDLS and CDR2 YYNGEE. The length of the CDR3 is 15 residues. The CDR3: CASSVDYGRATEAFF. CDR3 DNA: TGTGCCAGCAGCGTCGATTACGGCCGCGCCACTGAAGCTTTCTTT.

Details on this clone: Other DNA sequences in this specimen translate into the identical CDR3. The chain joins TRBV11-2 to TRBJ2-3; unclear D gene. V was cut by 3 bases and J by 5 bases, with 6 bases left in between. Germline values: CDR1 SGHAT, CDR2 FQNNGV. This CDR3 is built from 12 residues. CDR3 amino acids: CASSLGLDTQYF. The CDR3 DNA is TGTGCCAGCAGCTTGGGGTTAGATACGCAGTATTTT.

This clone was seen only once. This chain links TRBV11-2 with TRBJ2-1; 8 positions agree with TRBD2. Germline V gene data show CDR1 as SGHAT and CDR2 as FQNNGV. The V gene end was trimmed by 6 bases and the J gene end by 7 bases; junction bases not matched to a gene: 5. The CDR3 totals 13 residues. The CDR3 DNA follows: TGTGCCAGCAGACCAATAGCGGGGAATGAGCAGTTCTTC. Translating it yields CASRPIAGNEQFF. Looking up the rest from reference TRBV11-2 and TRBJ2-1 gives the full variable domain: EAGVAQSPRYKIIEKRQSVAFWCNPISGHATLYWYQQILGQGPKLLIQFQNNGVVDDSQLPKDRFSAERLKGVDSTLKIQPAKLEDSAVYLCASRPIAGNEQFFGPGTRLTVL.

This clone has more than one count but fewer than ten. V gene TRBV6-1 combines with J gene TRBJ2-7, with TRBD2 as a possible D gene (6 bases). This CDR3 region has 14 residues. V lost 1 base and J 4 bases, leaving 11 bases between the germline ends. Germline loops: CDR1 MNHNS, CDR2 SASEGT. The CDR3 bases are TGTGCCAGCAGTGAAGGCGGGGTAGGGTACGAGCAGTACTTC. Translating it yields CASSEGGVGYEQYF.

The J gene is TRBJ2-5, the V gene TRBV6-6; weak D call: TRBD1 (5 bases). Trimming took 5 bases from V and 0 from J, leaving 10 bases between them. Germline V CDR1 and CDR2: MNHNY, SVGAGI (reference sequence). The CDR3 runs 14 residues. Here the CDR3 DNA reads TGTGCCAGCAGTAATAGGGGCCACCAAGAGACCCAGTACTTC. Protein sequence: CASSNRGHQETQYF.

The V gene is TRBV6-5, the J gene TRBJ1-1; D is unclear. V was clipped by 5 bases and J by 5 bases, with 18 bases between them. CDR3 length equals 15 residues. Per germline, CDR1 MNHEY and CDR2 SVGAGI. The CDR3 region has the DNA TGTGCCAGCAGTCGCAAAACTCCGAGCTGGACTGAAGCTTTCTTT. This sequence encodes CASSRKTPSWTEAFF.

A word on this clone: One end of the junction varies from germline; a read error may be responsible. The chain recombines TRBV5-1 with TRBJ1-5; D perhaps matches TRBD1 (6 bases). Per germline, CDR1 SGHRS and CDR2 YFSETQ. This CDR3 is 17 amino acids long. CDR3 region: CANSLAKSPGGNQPQHF. Here the CDR3 DNA reads TGCGCCAACAGCTTGGCTAAATCGCCAGGGGGCAATCAGCCCCAGCATTTT.

The chain recombines TRBV11-2 with TRBJ2-3; 12 positions agree with TRBD2. The J segment lost 5 bases and the V segment lost 7 bases, leaving 7 bases of the junction unmatched. The CDR3 loop spans 15 amino acids. The germline V gene encodes CDR1 SGHAT and CDR2 FQNNGV. The CDR3 spells CASTLAGGRVDTQYF. DNA of the CDR3: TGTGCCAGCACGCTAGCGGGAGGGCGGGTAGATACGCAGTATTTT. The full variable domain, completed using reference TRBV11-2 and TRBJ2-3, is EAGVAQSPRYKIIEKRQSVAFWCNPISGHATLYWYQQILGQGPKLLIQFQNNGVVDDSQLPKDRFSAERLKGVDSTLKIQPAKLEDSAVYLCASTLAGGRVDTQYFGPGTRLTVL.

V is TRBV5-1 and J is TRBJ1-1, with 7 bases identical to TRBD1. Trimming at V came to 4 bases and at J to 3 bases, leaving 0 bases not matched to a gene. The CDR3 length is 12 residues. Germline-derived CDR1 and CDR2 are SGHRS and YFSETQ. This CDR3 reads CASSGQDTEAFF. The CDR3 region has the DNA TGCGCCAGCAGCGGACAGGACACTGAAGCTTTCTTT.

The rearrangement links TRBV5-6 to TRBJ2-3, with 12 bases lining up with TRBD2. With V trimmed by 2 bases and J by 7 bases, 8 bases remained unmatched. In germline, CDR1 is SGHDT, CDR2 YYEEEE. The length of the CDR3 is 16 residues. This CDR3 reads CASSLSSGRAHNTQYF. CDR3 sequence (DNA): TGTGCCAGCAGCTTATCTAGCGGGAGGGCCCATAATACGCAGTATTTT.

The chain combines TRBV6-4 with TRBJ2-1; the match to TRBD2 covers 11 bases. Germline V CDR1 and CDR2: MRHNA, SNTAGT. The CDR3 consists of 15 residues. Losses at the gene ends were 6 bases for V and 5 bases for J; bases not matched to a gene: 6. This chain's CDR3 is CASRGGLAENNEQFF. The CDR3 DNA sequence: TGTGCCAGCAGAGGGGGACTAGCGGAGAACAATGAGCAGTTCTTC.

There are a few counts of this clone. Different DNA sequences within this sample yield the same CDR3. The chain is built from TRBV18 and TRBJ1-5; the D is unclear. CDR1 is KGHSH, CDR2 LQKENI, per germline. V lost 2 bases to trimming and J lost 0 bases, with 5 bases between them. The CDR3 length is 14 residues. The CDR3 nucleotides read TGTGCCAGCTCACCAGGTAATAGCAATCAGCCCCAGCATTTT. Its translation is CASSPGNSNQPQHF.

The V gene is TRBV30, the J gene TRBJ2-5; perhaps TRBD1 as D (5 bases). CDR1 is GTSNPN and CDR2 is SVGIG in the germline V gene (reference sequence). Trimming cost V 5 bases and J 9 bases, with 16 bases left between them. This CDR3 is 12 amino acids long. CDR3 residues: CAWASQVSPQYF. In DNA, the CDR3 is TGTGCCTGGGCTTCACAGGTTTCTCCCCAGTACTTC.

The V call is TRBV30, the J call TRBJ2-1, with TRBD2 matching over 12 bases. In germline, CDR1 is GTSNPN, CDR2 SVGIG (reference sequence). The junction had 1 base not matched to a gene; V was cut back by 8 bases and J by 2 bases. This CDR3 is 13 amino acids long. CDR3 in amino acids: CARTSGAYNEQFF. In nucleotides, the CDR3 is TGTGCCAGGACTAGCGGGGCCTACAATGAGCAGTTCTTC. The entire variable domain, with the rest obtained from reference TRBV30 and TRBJ2-1, is as follows: SQTIHQWPATLVQPVGSPLSLECTVEGTSNPNLYWYRQAAGRGLQLLFYSVGIGQISSEVPQNLSASRPQDRQFILSSKKLLLSDSGFYLCARTSGAYNEQFFGPGTRLTVL.

The chain is built from TRBV7-9 and TRBJ1-1; D possibly corresponds to TRBD1 (5 bases). Germline V lookup: CDR1 SEHNR, CDR2 FQNEAQ (reference sequence). Trimming took 2 bases from V and 0 from J, leaving 13 bases between them. This CDR3 contains 16 residues. This CDR3 is CASSLLGQIMNTEAFF. CDR3 bases: TGTGCCAGCAGCTTATTGGGGCAAATCATGAACACTGAAGCTTTCTTT.

This chain connects TRBV5-8 to TRBJ2-1, with 9 bases identical to TRBD2. CDR1 and CDR2 (germline): SGHTS, YDEGEE. This CDR3 has 17 amino acids. Losses at the gene ends were 4 bases for V and 5 bases for J; bases not matched to a gene: 13. CDR3 in amino acids: CASSLQKASGIHNEQFF. Here the CDR3 DNA reads TGTGCCAGCAGCCTCCAGAAGGCTAGCGGGATACACAATGAGCAGTTCTTC.

The chain links TRBV4-1 to TRBJ1-2; D gene ambiguous. This CDR3 contains 15 residues. V lost 1 base and J lost 9, with 18 bases in between. In germline, CDR1 is MGHRA, CDR2 YSYEKL. The CDR3 coding sequence is TGCGCCAGCAGCCAAGTCACGGTGGCTGTCGATCGCTACACCTTC. Translated, it gives CASSQVTVAVDRYTF.

The chain is built from TRBV6-4 and TRBJ2-7, with 7 bases that match TRBD1. CDR3 length: 16 residues. Germline-derived CDR1 and CDR2 are MRHNA and SNTAGT. Trimming removed 5 bases from V and 3 bases from J; junction bases left unmatched: 13. CDR3 bases: TGTGCCAGCAGTCCCAGAAGGTCCGGGACAGTCTACGAGCAGTACTTC. Its protein is CASSPRRSGTVYEQYF.

The chain couples TRBV5-4 to TRBJ1-4, with D possibly being TRBD1 (5 bases). The CDR3 is 15 residues long. CDR1 is SGHNT and CDR2 is YYREEE in the germline V gene (reference sequence). The germline V and J ends were trimmed by 4 bases and 5 bases, with 15 bases remaining between them. The CDR3 is CASSPGGRVNEKLFF. The CDR3 DNA reads TGTGCCAGCAGCCCAGGAGGCAGGGTAAATGAAAAACTGTTTTTT.

The genes are TRBV13 and TRBJ2-6, with 9 bases lining up with TRBD2. Germline CDR1 reads PRHDT; CDR2 reads FYEKMQ (reference sequence). The CDR3 extends over 19 amino acids. Trimming removed 5 bases from V and 1 base from J; junction bases left unmatched: 12. CDR3 residues: CASSHKGRLAASGANVLTF. The CDR3 nucleotides are TGTGCCAGCAGCCATAAAGGTCGACTAGCGGCTTCTGGGGCCAACGTCCTGACTTTC.

The chain is built from TRBV27 and TRBJ2-7, with 10 bases aligning to TRBD2. The CDR3 is 14 amino acids. V gave up 6 bases and J gave up 5 bases; unmatched junction bases: 7. Per the germline V gene, CDR1 is MNHEY and CDR2 is SMNVEV (reference sequence). CDR3 in amino acids: CASRKGLARDEQYF. CDR3 nucleotide sequence: TGTGCCAGCAGGAAGGGACTAGCGAGAGACGAGCAGTACTTC.